One sample yielded the 14 T cell receptor beta chains listed below, sequenced in a study of cytomegalovirus exposure and HLA in healthy donors. It was with 60 Vbeta and 13 Jbeta primers that the PCR ran. TCRdb's table, derived via immunoSEQ multiplex PCR, lists solely in-frame clones and lacks some. The table records fewer than 250,000 clones, around four fifths of them present only once. The sequencing sample was made of PBMCs. The source is a woman aged 50 to 60 in good health and CMV-seropositive.

This clone was counted a few times. V gene TRBV5-4 combines with J gene TRBJ1-1; D remains ambiguous. CDR3 size: 14 residues. Trimming cost V 0 bases and J 0 bases, with 6 bases left between them. Germline CDR1 SGHNT, CDR2 YYREEE (reference sequence). CDR3: CASSLGRVNTEAFF. CDR3 DNA: TGTGCCAGCAGCTTGGGGCGGGTGAACACTGAAGCTTTCTTT.

As regards this clone: Compared with germline, one end of the junction differs, possibly owing to a read error. For the CDR3, the DNA is TGCGCCAGCGGCTTGGCCTCCGGGACAGGGTCCTACGAGCAGTACTTC. Protein sequence: CASGLASGTGSYEQYF. The chain carries TRBV5-1 and TRBJ2-7, with 9 nucleotides matching TRBD1. Germline CDR1 and CDR2: SGHRS and YFSETQ. The CDR3 has 16 amino acids.

The rearrangement links TRBV19 to TRBJ2-1; TRBD2 matches 9 bases. This CDR3 is built from 15 residues. The V gene end was trimmed by 3 bases and the J gene end by 7 bases; junction bases not matched to a gene: 7. From germline, CDR1 is LNHDA and CDR2 SQIVND (reference sequence). CDR3 protein: CASSMFSGGRNEQFF. Written as DNA, the CDR3 is TGTGCCAGTAGTATGTTTAGCGGGGGAAGGAATGAGCAGTTCTTC.

The genes are TRBV4-3 and TRBJ1-2; D is uncertain. The V end was cut by 3 bases, the J end by 4 bases, with 12 bases between. Germline assignment: CDR1 LGHNA and CDR2 YSLEER. The CDR3 totals 14 residues. CDR3 nucleotide sequence: TGCGCCAGCAGCCAGAAGACACACTTCTATGGCTACACCTTC. It is translated as CASSQKTHFYGYTF.

The J gene is TRBJ2-5, the V gene TRBV7-2; 7 bases are a match to TRBD1. J gave up 0 bases and V 5 bases, and 3 bases lay outside the gene matches. The CDR3 covers 14 residues. Germline CDR1 is SGHTA and CDR2 is FQGNSA. CDR3 amino acids: CASSLQGYQETQYF. In nucleotides, the CDR3 is TGTGCCAGCAGCCTACAGGGGTACCAAGAGACCCAGTACTTC.

DNA for the CDR3: TGTGCCAGCAGTGCCCCCGGGACAGGGGTAGGGACCCAGTACTTC. Residues: CASSAPGTGVGTQYF. The chain recombines TRBV6-5 with TRBJ2-5, with TRBD1 matching 10 bases. V was clipped by 5 bases and J by 7 bases; unmatched bases: 10. This CDR3 contains 15 residues. CDR1 is MNHEY, CDR2 SVGAGI, per germline.

This chain links TRBV30 with TRBJ1-1, with a weak D call TRBD1 (6 bases). V lost 4 bases and J 1 base, leaving 13 bases between the germline ends. The CDR3 is 14 residues long. Germline loops: CDR1 GTSNPN, CDR2 SVGIG (reference sequence). The CDR3: CAWKNRVQNTEAFF. The CDR3 DNA reads as TGTGCCTGGAAAAACAGGGTCCAGAACACTGAAGCTTTCTTT.

This chain connects TRBV27 to TRBJ2-3, with 7 bases fitting TRBD2. The germline gives CDR1 MNHEY, CDR2 SMNVEV (reference sequence). Trimming took 8 bases from V and 1 from J; bases not matched to a gene: 12. This CDR3 spans 16 amino acids. The CDR3 loop reads CASSTVRLAGTDTQYF. CDR3 bases: TGTGCCAGCTCAACCGTACGACTAGCAGGCACAGATACGCAGTATTTT.

The CDR3 sequence: CASSHGLNTDTQYF. Here the CDR3 DNA reads TGTGCCAGCAGTCATGGACTTAACACAGATACGCAGTATTTT. V usage is TRBV2 and J usage is TRBJ2-3, with D maybe TRBD2 (5 bases). From germline, CDR1 is SNHLY and CDR2 FYNNEI. The CDR3 is 14 amino acids. Trimming cost V 5 bases and J 2 bases, with 11 bases left between them.

This chain uses TRBV10-3 with TRBJ2-3; weak D call: TRBD2 (7 bases). From germline, CDR1 is ENHRY and CDR2 SYGVKD. The CDR3 length is 16 residues. V lost 2 bases and J 6 bases, leaving 18 bases between the germline ends. CDR3 protein: CAISESSGGTSDTQYF. The DNA for the CDR3 is TGTGCCATCAGTGAGAGCTCGGGGGGCACCTCTGATACGCAGTATTTT.

The chain employs TRBV6-5 and TRBJ2-5; TRBD2 might be the D (6 bases). Gene TRBJ2-7 matches the end of the DNA better, so the J call may be wrong. CDR1 is MNHEY, CDR2 SVGAGI, per germline. The CDR3 is made up of 14 amino acids. DNA of the CDR3: TGTGCCAGCAGTTACTCCCGGGGGATCGTCGAGCAGTACTTC. Protein sequence: CASSYSRGIVEQYF.

This clone came up a few times. The chain uses TRBV5-3 and TRBJ2-1; a weak D match, TRBD1 (5 bases). TRBV5-3 is designated an ORF whose function remains uncertain. The CDR3 loop spans 15 amino acids. Trimming took off 0 bases at V and 7 bases at J, with 14 bases between the two ends. The CDR3 here is CARSLAGRGWNEQFF. CDR3 DNA sequence: TGTGCCAGAAGCTTGGCCGGAAGGGGATGGAATGAGCAGTTCTTC.

The chain uses TRBV6-1 and TRBJ2-7; tentatively, D is TRBD2 (6 bases). CDR3 size: 15 residues. Germline lookup yields CDR1 MNHNS and CDR2 SASEGT. Between the trimmed V and J ends, which lost 5 bases and 2 bases, there was a span of 16 bases. CDR3 residues: CASSLGTLSPYEQYF. The CDR3 DNA reads TGTGCCAGCAGTCTCGGGACTTTGTCCCCCTACGAGCAGTACTTC.

The gene calls are TRBV30 and TRBJ1-1; D may be TRBD1 (5 bases). V was cut by 3 bases and J by 0 bases, with 8 bases left in between. This CDR3 is 13 amino acids long. In germline, CDR1 is GTSNPN, CDR2 SVGIG (reference sequence). The CDR3 sequence is CAWSAGMNTEAFF. The DNA of the CDR3 is TGTGCCTGGAGCGCAGGGATGAACACTGAAGCTTTCTTT.